This is a list of T cell receptor beta chains from one sample in a study of T-cell memory formation after mild COVID-19. TCRdb reanalysed the 5' RACE reads using MiXCR and keeps one entry per CDR3 protein. The sample includes some 150,000 distinct CDR3 sequences, about 14% of them seen just once. Sequencing was performed on PBMCs or a T cell subset sorted from them (not recorded which). The origin of the receptors is an adult woman who had mild COVID-19 (a few samples of this study predate the infection). Cell type and time point are not known. The CDR3 runs from the conserved cysteine through the conserved F or W. Clone size is stated in some rows and not others, as once, few, many or a class when expanded.

v_gene: TRBV13
abundance: .
j_gene: TRBJ2-5
CDR3aa: CASSLEREREGRIETQYF

v_gene: TRBV7-9
abundance: few
j_gene: TRBJ2-3
CDR3aa: CASSLGTAGGHRDTQYF

v_gene: TRBV7-9
abundance: few
j_gene: TRBJ2-3
CDR3aa: CASSSDGSTDTQYF

v_gene: TRBV12-3/TRBV12-4
abundance: few
j_gene: TRBJ2-5
CDR3aa: CASRIGLGAQYF

v_gene: TRBV20-1
abundance: many
j_gene: TRBJ2-1
CDR3aa: CSARSEDFSSYNEQFF

v_gene: TRBV6-6
abundance: .
j_gene: TRBJ2-5
CDR3aa: CASSAWTPSGETQYF

v_gene: TRBV12-3/TRBV12-4
abundance: few
j_gene: TRBJ2-3
CDR3aa: CASSLGGLALVTDTQYF

v_gene: TRBV3-1
abundance: .
j_gene: TRBJ1-5
CDR3aa: CASSQEENQPQHF

v_gene: TRBV7-8
abundance: many
j_gene: TRBJ2-3
CDR3aa: CASSPNTSGRGPDTQYF

v_gene: TRBV27
abundance: .
j_gene: TRBJ2-1
CDR3aa: CASSSKGGSYNEQFF

v_gene: TRBV4-1
abundance: .
j_gene: TRBJ2-1
CDR3aa: CASSHRDRGNEQFF

v_gene: TRBV12-3/TRBV12-4
abundance: few
j_gene: TRBJ1-3
CDR3aa: CASSWEASGNTIYF

v_gene: TRBV14
abundance: once
j_gene: TRBJ1-6
CDR3aa: CASSQKVVAGPSPLHF

v_gene: TRBV7-9
abundance: few
j_gene: TRBJ1-5
CDR3aa: CASSRGGWENQPQHF

v_gene: TRBV11-3
abundance: .
j_gene: TRBJ1-2
CDR3aa: CASSWTWTGTETYGYTF

v_gene: TRBV10-3
abundance: few
j_gene: TRBJ2-7
CDR3aa: CAISESLNYPANEQYF

v_gene: TRBV4-2
abundance: few
j_gene: TRBJ1-2
CDR3aa: CASSQDVTFYGYTF

v_gene: TRBV7-7
abundance: .
j_gene: TRBJ2-2
CDR3aa: CASSLGFAPGVTGELFF

v_gene: TRBV12-3/TRBV12-4
abundance: .
j_gene: TRBJ1-1
CDR3aa: CASSLTGDEAFF

v_gene: TRBV27
abundance: .
j_gene: TRBJ2-4
CDR3aa: CASSLAAENIQYF

v_gene: TRBV7-8
abundance: few
j_gene: TRBJ2-7
CDR3aa: CASSSEGGRHYEQYF

v_gene: TRBV5-5
abundance: many
j_gene: TRBJ2-1
CDR3aa: CASSVGLRNEQFF

v_gene: TRBV7-3
abundance: few
j_gene: TRBJ1-1
CDR3aa: CASSSMTGAGAEAFF

v_gene: TRBV20-1
abundance: .
j_gene: TRBJ1-2
CDR3aa: CSARETASHYGYTF

v_gene: TRBV7-9
abundance: many
j_gene: TRBJ2-5
CDR3aa: CASRPMGLQETQYF

v_gene: TRBV19
abundance: few
j_gene: TRBJ2-3
CDR3aa: CASSTWGPADTQYF

v_gene: TRBV3-1
abundance: few
j_gene: TRBJ2-7
CDR3aa: CASSQSLGTAPYEQYF

v_gene: TRBV7-7
abundance: few
j_gene: TRBJ2-3
CDR3aa: CASSLGGGGGDTQYF

v_gene: TRBV20-1
abundance: .
j_gene: TRBJ2-3
CDR3aa: CSARVAGSTDTQYF

v_gene: TRBV4-1
abundance: few
j_gene: TRBJ2-7
CDR3aa: CASSQGEGMRQYF

v_gene: TRBV7-8
abundance: many
j_gene: TRBJ2-1
CDR3aa: CASSFPALAGGPIYNEQFF

v_gene: TRBV12-3/TRBV12-4
abundance: .
j_gene: TRBJ2-5
CDR3aa: CASSFVPPGSQETQYF

v_gene: TRBV9
abundance: .
j_gene: TRBJ2-2
CDR3aa: CASSSQGAVGELFF

v_gene: TRBV7-9
abundance: few
j_gene: TRBJ2-7
CDR3aa: CASSTLLSPYEQYF

v_gene: TRBV13
abundance: few
j_gene: TRBJ2-7
CDR3aa: CASSFPGRVYEQYF